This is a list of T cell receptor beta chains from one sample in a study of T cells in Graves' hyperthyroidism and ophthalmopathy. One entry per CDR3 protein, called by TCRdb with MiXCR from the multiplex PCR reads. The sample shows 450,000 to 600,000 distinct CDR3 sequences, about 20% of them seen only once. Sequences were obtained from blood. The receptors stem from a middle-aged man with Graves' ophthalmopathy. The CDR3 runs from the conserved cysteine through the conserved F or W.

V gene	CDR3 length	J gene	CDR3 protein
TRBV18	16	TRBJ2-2	CASSLHGHLNTGELSF
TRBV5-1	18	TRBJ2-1	CASSLASSGTSGNNEQFF
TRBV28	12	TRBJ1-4	CASSFLQAPRFF
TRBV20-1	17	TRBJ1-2	CSARDKRRSKANYGYTF
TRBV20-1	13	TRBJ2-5	CSALYLGQETQYF
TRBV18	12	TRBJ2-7	CASSPDSSRRYF
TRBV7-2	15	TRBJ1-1	CASSLEARLRTEAFF
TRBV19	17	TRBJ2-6	CASRTRDSISGANVLTF
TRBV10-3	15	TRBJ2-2	CAFRAGTGLNGELFF
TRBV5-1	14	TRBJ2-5	CASSFGARQETQYF
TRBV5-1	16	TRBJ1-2	CASSPRGGQGGLGYTF
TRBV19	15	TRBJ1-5	CASRARDRGDQPQHF
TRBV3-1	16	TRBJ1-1	CASSQVVGRQDTEAFF
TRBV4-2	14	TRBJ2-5	CASSQETAQETQYF
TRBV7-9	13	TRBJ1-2	CASSLGSGTGYTF
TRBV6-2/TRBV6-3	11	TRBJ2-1	CASSGRAEQFF
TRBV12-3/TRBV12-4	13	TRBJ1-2	CATVRGQSHGYTF
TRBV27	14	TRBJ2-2	CASSLGQGMGELFF
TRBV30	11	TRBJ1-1	CAWSVVQEAFF
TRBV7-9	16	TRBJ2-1	CASSSGTGFIDNEQFF